What follows is one T cell receptor (beta chain) and its context. Its antigen is as yet unknown. 60 Vbeta and 13 Jbeta primers were used in PCR. In the original workflow: Approximately 72 million unique TCR beta chains, 9.5 million to 11 million of them shared, were counted by a later analysis. The repertoire was sequenced with immunoSEQ multiplex PCR; TCRdb's copy has only in-frame clones and lacks some. That table supplies the V and J calls and clone size; D and trimming were determined from the DNA. The sample consists of more than 95,000 clones, around 75% of them appearing once. The sample belongs to a study of cytomegalovirus exposure and HLA in healthy donors. Study observations and caveats: For most subjects, TCR beta sequences were reported to predict HLA-A and HLA-B alleles with accuracy.

Healthy bone marrow donors formed the donor group. The V and J ends lost 3 bases and 0 bases respectively, with 3 bases between them. CDR3 length: 12 residues. This chain joins TRBV5-3 and TRBJ1-2, with D hard to call. TRBV5-3 is marked as an open reading frame, function uncertain. Material for sequencing was PBMCs. The source of this sequence is a man in his forties or fifties in good health and CMV-seronegative. The CDR3 here is CARSSSNYGYTF. The CDR3 nucleotides read TGTGCCAGAAGCTCTTCTAACTATGGCTACACCTTC.